The source of this TCR beta chain is a study of cytomegalovirus exposure and HLA in healthy donors (dated by TCRdb to 2016 to 2017). Context from the whole study: In an earlier analysis of roughly 500 of the donors, about 260 Gb of sequence data and 90 million to 130 million unique TCR beta sequences from some 170 million T cells were reported. About 280 gigabases of sequencing data and 70 million to 95 million unique TCR sequences made up an early release that covered under 750 HLA-typed donors. Among the roughly 410 genotyped donors, more than 70% belonged to the genetic ancestry cluster associated with self-reported Caucasian donors. The study was designed to test whether signatures of past pathogen exposure could be identified by cataloging public T cell receptors. The study profiled the T cell repertoires of around 700 subjects by immunosequencing and related them to cytomegalovirus serostatus. Besides the first cohort of hundreds of subjects, a separate validation cohort made up of 120 different subjects was used. High-throughput TCR immunosequencing, statistical association of individual TCRs with disease status, and machine learning were combined to predict cytomegalovirus infection status. A later analysis re-analyzed previously published TCR beta repertoires from 500 to 700 donors and added high-resolution HLA genotyping to study TCR occurrence patterns. The later analysis used no new phenotypic data to find candidate immune exposures, relying instead on TCR beta sequences and their occurrence across donors. In an earlier analysis of 550 to 700 of the donors, high-throughput TCR beta sequencing was used to judge whether each TCR beta V gene segment behaved as functional or pseudogenic. Alongside the repertoire data, information on donor age, sex, ethnicity and CMV serostatus was compiled. A later genetic analysis used genome-wide SNP genotypes for about three fifths of the 666 donors, treating that subset as a discovery cohort. Every repertoire in the discovery cohort had been generated on one and the same sequencing platform. Class I and class II HLA loci were covered by the typing at four-digit resolution. Typing coverage differed by locus: A, B, C, DRB1 and DQB1 were typed in roughly 620-630 donors, DQA1 in 522, DPA1 in 600 to 610, and DPB1 in 450 to 490. Roughly 5 DR-DQ haplotypes were handled as single units for association and clustering, since linkage in the cohort was strong. Across around 400 genotyped donors of the cohort, an average of 235,054 unique TCR beta nucleotide sequences per donor were sequenced, and roughly 20% of those sequences were non-productive. Overall results and qualifications from the work: For the cohort, immune exposure information was limited to CMV serostatus. An earlier analysis of approximately 500 of the donors showed that most TCR beta V segments appeared in productive rearrangements either about 87% or about 30% of the time, which broadly matched IMGT annotations. Most TCR sequences were observed very rarely across donors, whereas some public TCRs were present in many individuals. Roughly 17 rarely observed V segments, including chromosome 9 orphons, were excluded from the earlier analysis of several hundred of the donors because counts were too low. Roughly uniform sequencing depth across donors was assumed in presence/absence analyses, although this assumption may not hold. Only TCR beta chains were sequenced in this cohort, and the absence of alpha or paired-chain data limited detectable features. The authors suggested that the approach could potentially be generalized to other disease states and immunological phenotypes. Because HLA typing was missing for some donors at each locus, association tests included only the typed subset. In a later genetic analysis, fewer N-insertions in productive TCRs were reported among donors in an Asian-associated ancestry cluster than the roughly 710-donor mean. According to a later analysis, parvovirus B19, influenza, CMV and Epstein-Barr virus appeared linked to several top co-occurrence clusters. According to a later analysis, TCR association rates differed among HLA loci, with DRB1 alleles showing the most associated TCRs and HLA-C alleles showing the fewest. The sequencing pipeline was judged likely to have produced a cluster of highly shared sequence variants as a technical artifact. In a later analysis, most CMV-associated TCR beta chains were found to appear HLA-restricted, with HLA associations seemingly driven largely by CMV exposure. A later genetic analysis associated a missense DCLRE1C variant with V-gene and J-gene trimming of TCR beta chains, and an independent cohort replicated the association. A further reported finding was that TCR beta sequences accurately predicted the HLA-A and HLA-B alleles for most subjects in the first cohort. Linkage disequilibrium might explain the correlated functional status among segregating V segments, but an unknown experimental factor could not be ruled out. In a later analysis, around 17,000 TCR beta sequences were associated with specific HLA alleles at a false discovery rate of 0.05. A few of the identified cytomegalovirus-associated TCR beta chains were confirmed in vitro to be specific for cytomegalovirus antigens. A total of 150 or so TCR beta chains were listed by the study as associated with cytomegalovirus. Some IMGT-functional V segments, including TRBV6-2 and TRBV6-3, could not be told apart with the 87-base-pair reads, so those segments were excluded. In a later analysis, HLA-associated TCR beta chains were found to be more clonally expanded and to have lower generation probabilities than equally common non-associated chains. Cytomegalovirus status was reported to be diagnosed by the classifier with high specificity and sensitivity in both the original and validation cohorts. When HLA alleles, especially DR and DQ, strongly co-occurred, TCR associations were difficult to assign to individual alleles.

The library was produced with the immunoSEQ multiplex PCR assay. For the multiplex PCR, a mixture combining 60 forward primers for TCR Vbeta segments and 13 reverse primers for TCR Jbeta segments was used. Amplification of the CDR3 region of rearranged TCR beta genes was performed with a multiplex PCR assay on genomic DNA. The Illumina HiSeq System was used to sequence the amplified TCR beta libraries as 87-base-pair reads. The source study handled its data this way. A later analysis tallied about 77 million unique TCR beta chains across the 666 repertoires, and some 10 million of those chains were shared by two or more donors. To remove PCR and sequencing errors, raw reads were error-corrected and collapsed into unique sequences using a nearest-neighbor algorithm that merged closely related sequences. V, D and J gene segments were assigned by aligning CDR3 sequences to IMGT reference sequences. For a sequence to be retained, at least a six-nucleotide match to both a V gene segment and a J gene segment was required. A rearrangement counted as productive if the CDR3 had no stop codons and remained in frame with V and J, and every other rearrangement counted as non-productive. CDR3 was defined according to IMGT convention as the region running from the second conserved V-encoded cysteine to the conserved J-encoded phenylalanine. The earlier analysis of about 640 of the donors excluded any sequence lacking an unambiguous match to a single V gene segment. In an earlier analysis of 450 to 700 of the donors, V segments were called functional above 56.7% productive rearrangements and were called segregating when the between-donor standard deviation exceeded 5%. A statistical classification framework was developed to diagnose cytomegalovirus status using the catalog of TCR beta chain sequences. A later analysis assigned V and J genes by comparing TCR nucleotide sequences with IMGT/GENE-DB human TR gene sequences. The TCRdist pipeline was used in a later analysis to assign CDR3 sequences and most-parsimonious VDJ recombination scenarios. A later analysis defined each TCR beta chain by its CDR3 amino acid sequence plus V-gene family, and excluded reads lacking a unique V-gene family. In a later analysis, 450 to 600 highly shared, low-generation-probability nucleotide sequences were removed to address suspected cross-contamination and a sequencing artifact. A later analysis calculated a clonal expansion index for each public chain from normalized within-repertoire ranks of inferred template counts. In a later analysis, generation probabilities were computed using a VDJ recombination model fitted to out-of-frame rearrangements, and the results were checked against IGoR. Hypergeometric tests were used in a later analysis to score TCR-TCR, TCR-HLA and TCR-CMV co-occurrence, with a repertoire-size bias correction applied to the TCR pairs. To estimate false discovery rates, a later analysis permuted the HLA or CMV assignments 20 times. In a later analysis, co-occurring TCRs were grouped using DBSCAN, with TCRdist sequence similarity added in when clustering inside HLA-allele-positive subsets. Repertoires with fewer than 30,000 or more than 120,000 public chains, plus five repertoires with anomalous nucleotide sharing, were excluded from co-occurrence clustering. TCRdb re-hosts the immuneACCESS table, in-frame sequences only. Its copies lack some clones; in the studies checked, an unresolved V gene accounts for under half of them, and the cause for the rest is not known. That table is the source of V, J and clone size, and D and trimming were worked out from the DNA. Here the sample has 90,000 or so clones; 60% to 85% occur a single time. The ten largest clones represent about 2% of the sample.

Concerning this clone itself: This clone's antigen is unknown. There are no base qualities to consult, and no much larger clone falls within one base.

Trimming takes 3 bases from V and 3 bases from J, and the germline ends sit 11 bases apart. CDR1 and CDR2, looked up from the germline V gene (reference sequence), are GTSNPN and SVGIG. The CDR3 numbers 14 residues from cysteine through phenylalanine. Only the CDR3 region is kept as DNA, spanning 42 bases read in frame from base 1. The cohort comprised approximately 700 healthy bone marrow donors. All cohort members were sampled while nominally healthy, although unrecorded immune exposures were likely present. The donor was CMV seronegative and was included in the group of a few hundred seronegative cohort members. Every donor gave a peripheral blood sample, and the peripheral blood mononuclear cells from that sample were used for TCR beta sequencing. The Qiagen DNeasy Blood Extraction Kit was used to extract genomic DNA from the blood cell samples.

Sequences were obtained from PBMCs. The chain is assembled from TRBV30 and TRBJ2-2; the D gene is perhaps TRBD2, on 6 matching bases. This receptor was taken from a boy between 10 and 17 years old in good health and CMV-seronegative. The base sequence is TGTGCCTGGAGCGGCGGGACCTACACCGGGGAGCTGTTTTTT. Translated, it reads CAWSGGTYTGELFF.